A selection of T cell receptor beta chains follows, all from one sample in a study of cytomegalovirus exposure and HLA in healthy donors. Measured with immunoSEQ multiplex PCR; TCRdb has only the in-frame clones, and not every one. The sample carries 85,000 to 120,000 clones, 75% recorded once. Input material: PBMCs. These receptors were collected from a male donor in good health and CMV-seropositive. Both conserved end residues are part of each CDR3. The D gene is left open where the match is weak. The size of a clone is reported for some rows only, either as once, few or many, or as a class for expanded clones.

D gene | clone size | J gene | V gene | CDR3 DNA | CDR3 protein
TRBD2 | NA | TRBJ2-7 | TRBV28 | TGTGCCAGCACCGCGGGGGGCCGAGGCTCCTACGAGCAGTACTTC | CASTAGGRGSYEQYF
NA | NA | TRBJ2-7 | TRBV28 | TGTGCCAGCAAAGTTAATACAGGGACCTCCTACGAGCAGTACTTC | CASKVNTGTSYEQYF
TRBD1 | NA | TRBJ1-4 | TRBV19 | TGTGCCAGTATATCCGGGGACAGTAATGAAAAACTGTTTTTT | CASISGDSNEKLFF
TRBD1 | NA | TRBJ2-2 | TRBV29-1 | TGCAGCGCCACGGCCACAGGGGCCGGGGAGCTGTTTTTT | CSATATGAGELFF
NA | NA | TRBJ1-1 | TRBV28 | TGTGCCAGCAGTGCGACTGCGACAGGTAAGAACACTGAAGCTTTCTTT | CASSATATGKNTEAFF
TRBD1 | NA | TRBJ1-6 | TRBV9 | TGTGCCAGCAGCGACCCAGGGGGCAATTCACCCCTCCACTTT | CASSDPGGNSPLHF
NA | NA | TRBJ2-3 | TRBV11-3 | TGTGCCAGCAGCTTAGGAGGGTTGGGCACAGATACGCAGTATTTT | CASSLGGLGTDTQYF
TRBD1 | NA | TRBJ2-3 | TRBV29-1 | TGCACCGCAACCCCCCCCGGACAGGGAGTGGATACGCAGTATTTT | CTATPPGQGVDTQYF
TRBD1 | NA | TRBJ1-3 | TRBV28 | TGTGCCAGCAGTTTAGGGACAGGGTGGTCTGGAAACACCATATATTTT | CASSLGTGWSGNTIYF
TRBD2 | NA | TRBJ2-5 | TRBV28 | TGTGCCAGCAGTTTAGCGGGACTAGCGGGGGGAGAGACCCAGTACTTC | CASSLAGLAGGETQYF
NA | NA | TRBJ2-5 | TRBV28 | TGTGCCAGCAGTTTATTCGCAGAAGAGACCCAGTACTTC | CASSLFAEETQYF
TRBD1 | NA | TRBJ1-3 | TRBV18 | TGTGCCAGCTCACCCCAGGGACAGGGGATCGGAAACACCATATATTTT | CASSPQGQGIGNTIYF
NA | once | TRBJ1-1 | TRBV4-3 | TGCGCCAGCAGCCAAGATGGGCGGGATCGGCCAGAAGCTTTCTTT | CASSQDGRDRPEAFF
TRBD1 | NA | TRBJ2-7 | TRBV10-3 | TGTGCCATCAGGGGGGACAGGGAGGGGTACGAGCAGTACTTC | CAIRGDREGYEQYF
NA | NA | TRBJ1-1 | TRBV6-4 | TGTGCCAGCTCCCGACAACTGAACACTGAAGCTTTCTTT | CASSRQLNTEAFF
NA | NA | TRBJ1-2 | TRBV5-1 | TGCGCCAGCAGCTTGGAGGGTCAACTGGGGGCTGGCTACACCTTC | CASSLEGQLGAGYTF
TRBD2 | NA | TRBJ2-1 | TRBV5-1 | TGCGCCAGCAGCTTACTAGCGGAGACTCACAATGAGCAGTTCTTC | CASSLLAETHNEQFF
TRBD1 | NA | TRBJ2-7 | TRBV28 | TGTGCCAGCAGTACAGACAGGGGGCGTTACGAGCAGTACTTC | CASSTDRGRYEQYF
TRBD1 | NA | TRBJ2-5 | TRBV28 | TGTGCCAGCAGTCCCCGGAACAGGGGTGAGACCCAGTACTTC | CASSPRNRGETQYF
NA | NA | TRBJ2-7 | TRBV10-3 | TGTGCCATAGGAACAGGTACCTACGAGCAGTACTTC | CAIGTGTYEQYF
TRBD1 | NA | TRBJ1-2 | TRBV25-1 | TGTGCCAGCAGTGATCGGGACAGTTTCACCTTC | CASSDRDSFTF
NA | NA | TRBJ2-7 | TRBV7-2 | TGTGCCAGCAGCTTGATCGCGGTCTACTACGAGCAGTACTTC | CASSLIAVYYEQYF
TRBD2 | NA | TRBJ2-3 | TRBV5-1 | TGCGCCAGCAGAAGGCGGGGGGCTAGCACAGATACGCAGTATTTT | CASRRRGASTDTQYF
NA | NA | TRBJ2-7 | TRBV18 | TGTGCCAGCTCACCCTCACAGAGGGTTTCCCCGGGCCTAAACGAGCAGTACTTC | CASSPSQRVSPGLNEQYF
TRBD1 | NA | TRBJ1-1 | TRBV4-3 | TGCGCCAGCAGCCGCGCGGGACAGGGGAACACTGAAGCTTTCTTT | CASSRAGQGNTEAFF
NA | NA | TRBJ2-1 | TRBV7-2 | TGTGCCAGCAGCTCGCGTGGGACAACGTCCTACAATGAGCAGTTCTTC | CASSSRGTTSYNEQFF
NA | NA | TRBJ1-1 | TRBV15 | TGTGCCACCAGCAGAGATGGTATAGCTGAAGCTTTCTTT | CATSRDGIAEAFF
TRBD1 | NA | TRBJ1-4 | TRBV5-1 | TGCGCCAGCAGCTCGGGTAACAGGGGTGGGAACGAAAAACTGTTTTTT | CASSSGNRGGNEKLFF
TRBD1 | NA | TRBJ2-7 | TRBV4-3 | TGCGCCAGCAGCCAAGAGGATGGGACAGGGATCTACGAGCAGTACTTC | CASSQEDGTGIYEQYF
TRBD1 | NA | TRBJ1-5 | TRBV9 | TGTGCCAGCAGCTACGGACAGGGACCTGGCCAGCCCCAGCATTTT | CASSYGQGPGQPQHF
TRBD2 | NA | TRBJ2-5 | TRBV10-1 | TGCGCCAGCAATCTCTCATGGGACTCCGGTAGGGGAGGGGTCCAAGAGACCCAGTACTTC | CASNLSWDSGRGGVQETQYF
TRBD1 | NA | TRBJ1-5 | TRBV6-6 | TGTGCCAGCAGTTACGACAGGGGGTCCGGAAATCAGCCCCAGCATTTT | CASSYDRGSGNQPQHF
NA | NA | TRBJ1-5 | TRBV19 | TGTGCCAGTGGGATAGGGGCCGGTCAGCCCCAGCATTTT | CASGIGAGQPQHF
NA | NA | TRBJ2-1 | TRBV5-6 | TGTGCCAGCAGCTTGAGTACTAGTCAGTTCTTC | CASSLSTSQFF
TRBD1 | NA | TRBJ1-1 | TRBV19 | TGTGCCAGTCAGCTGATGGGACAGACGAACACTGAAGCTTTCTTT | CASQLMGQTNTEAFF
TRBD1 | NA | TRBJ1-4 | TRBV5-6 | TGTGCCAGCAGCTTGTACGAGAACAGGGGGCGGGTGAGTGAAAAACTGTTTTTT | CASSLYENRGRVSEKLFF
TRBD2 | NA | TRBJ2-3 | TRBV28 | TGTGCCAGCAGAAACCGGGACTATCTCACCACAGATACGCAGTATTTT | CASRNRDYLTTDTQYF
TRBD2 | NA | TRBJ2-7 | TRBV7-3 | TGTGCCAGCAGCTTAGAAGCGGGAGGGCCAGAGTACGAGCAGTACTTC | CASSLEAGGPEYEQYF
TRBD1 | few | TRBJ2-5 | TRBV25-1 | TGTGCCAGCAGTTCCCTGGCTCCCCACGACAGGGGGCGAGAGACCCAGTACTTC | CASSSLAPHDRGRETQYF
TRBD2 | once | TRBJ2-3 | TRBV7-6 | TGTGCCAGCAGCTTAGGTCCTAGCGGGGGCACAGATACGCAGTATTTT | CASSLGPSGGTDTQYF
TRBD2 | NA | TRBJ2-1 | TRBV9 | TGTGCCAGCAGCGCAGCGGGGGGGCATCACAATGAGCAGTTCTTC | CASSAAGGHHNEQFF
NA | NA | TRBJ1-1 | TRBV27 | TGTGCCAGCAGCCGACGACAGAGCCCTGAAGCTTTCTTT | CASSRRQSPEAFF
NA | NA | TRBJ1-1 | TRBV6-5 | TGTGCCAGCACAAACAGGGCGAACACTGAAGCTTTCTTT | CASTNRANTEAFF
NA | NA | TRBJ2-1 | TRBV7-3 | TGTGCCAGCAGCTTCTCGACAGCCAGGAATGAGCAGTTCTTC | CASSFSTARNEQFF
TRBD1 | once | TRBJ1-6 | TRBV4-3 | TGCGCCAGCAGCCAGAGGACAGGGGAACCCCTCCACTTT | CASSQRTGEPLHF
TRBD1 | once | TRBJ2-5 | TRBV7-9 | TGTGCCAGCAGCTTCGTAAGACGAACAGGGGCCCAGTACTTC | CASSFVRRTGAQYF
TRBD2 | NA | TRBJ2-1 | TRBV6-6 | TGTGCCAGCAGTACTAGCGGGAGGGCCTCCGAGCAGTTCTTC | CASSTSGRASEQFF
NA | NA | TRBJ1-1 | TRBV5-1 | TGCGCCAGCAGCGGGCAGGGTGGCACTGAAGCTTTCTTT | CASSGQGGTEAFF
NA | NA | TRBJ1-1 | TRBV4-3 | TGCGCCAGCAGCCAAGAACGCCAGGGAGGAACTGAAGCTTTCTTT | CASSQERQGGTEAFF
NA | once | TRBJ1-1 | TRBV30 | TGTGCCTGGAGCCGCCGGGACATTGAAGCTTTCTTT | CAWSRRDIEAFF
NA | NA | TRBJ1-1 | TRBV9 | TGTGCCAGCAGCCCAGGGACAAGTAACACTGAAGCTTTCTTT | CASSPGTSNTEAFF
TRBD1 | few | TRBJ2-3 | TRBV5-6 | TGTGCCAGCAGCCGGGACAGGGGGGTCTCAGATACGCAGTATTTT | CASSRDRGVSDTQYF
NA | NA | TRBJ2-7 | TRBV27 | TGTGCCAGCAGTTTAACGGGGTCGGTGAGGAACGAGCAGTACTTC | CASSLTGSVRNEQYF